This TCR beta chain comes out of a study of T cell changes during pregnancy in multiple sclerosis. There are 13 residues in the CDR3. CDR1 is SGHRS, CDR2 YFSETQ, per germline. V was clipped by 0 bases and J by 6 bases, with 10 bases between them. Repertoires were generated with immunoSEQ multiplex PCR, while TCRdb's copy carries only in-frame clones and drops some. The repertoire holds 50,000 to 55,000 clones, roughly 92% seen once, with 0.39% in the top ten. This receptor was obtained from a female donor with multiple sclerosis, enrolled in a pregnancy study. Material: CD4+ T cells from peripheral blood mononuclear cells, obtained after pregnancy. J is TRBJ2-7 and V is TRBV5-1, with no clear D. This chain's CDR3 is CASSLDLASEQYF. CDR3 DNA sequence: TGCGCCAGCAGCTTGGACTTAGCCTCCGAGCAGTACTTC. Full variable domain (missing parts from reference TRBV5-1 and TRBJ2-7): KAGVTQTPRYLIKTRGQQVTLSCSPISGHRSVSWYQQTPGQGLQFLFEYFSETQRNKGNFPGRFSGRQFSNSRSEMNVSTLELGDSALYLCASSLDLASEQYFGPGTRLTVT.